The 10 T cell receptor beta chains presented below share a single source sample, sequenced in a study of OX40 agonist ivuxolimab in advanced cancers. Produced via immunoSEQ multiplex PCR; TCRdb's table is partial and in-frame only. There are about 120,000 clones in the sample; approximately 90% occur only once, and about 0.25% lies in the top ten. Specimen: CD4+ or CD8+ T cells sorted from blood, collected in a trial of the OX40 agonist ivuxolimab. The receptor set was obtained from an adult with an advanced solid tumor such as melanoma, head and neck, liver or kidney cancer.

The V call is TRBV7-9, the J call TRBJ1-1; 8 bases line up with TRBD1. Trimming took 1 base from V and 3 from J; bases not matched to a gene: 4. Per germline, CDR1 SEHNR and CDR2 FQNEAQ (reference sequence). The CDR3 is made up of 15 amino acids. CDR3 sequence reads: CASSLGPGGHTEAFF. The CDR3 DNA is TGTGCCAGCAGCTTAGGGCCAGGGGGCCACACTGAAGCTTTCTTT. The complete variable domain, with remaining parts taken from reference TRBV7-9 and TRBJ1-1, reads DTGVSQNPRHKITKRGQNVTFRCDPISEHNRLYWYRQTLGQGPEFLTYFQNEAQLEKSRLLSDRFSAERPKGSFSTLEIQRTEQGDSAMYLCASSLGPGGHTEAFFGQGTRLTVV.

The V gene is TRBV10-3, the J gene TRBJ2-7; D possibly matches TRBD1 or TRBD2 (5 bases each). This CDR3 region has 18 residues. Trimming removed 6 bases at V and 5 bases at J, with 29 bases between. Germline assignment: CDR1 ENHRY and CDR2 SYGVKD. CDR3 DNA: TGTGCCATCAGCTCTTCTTCAATAGCGCAGACAACAGGAGACGAGCAGTACTTC. It encodes CAISSSSIAQTTGDEQYF.

The chain joins TRBV7-9 to TRBJ1-1, with a tentative D call TRBD1 (5 bases). Trimming pared 0 bases from V and 4 bases from J, leaving 9 bases between. The germline CDR1 and CDR2 sequences are SEHNR and FQNEAQ (reference sequence). The CDR3 covers 14 residues. The CDR3 DNA sequence: TGTGCCAGCAGCTTAGCGCCGGGGACCACTGAAGCTTTCTTT. It encodes CASSLAPGTTEAFF. Together with reference TRBV7-9 and TRBJ1-1, the CDR3 gives the full variable domain: DTGVSQNPRHKITKRGQNVTFRCDPISEHNRLYWYRQTLGQGPEFLTYFQNEAQLEKSRLLSDRFSAERPKGSFSTLEIQRTEQGDSAMYLCASSLAPGTTEAFFGQGTRLTVV.

The chain recombines TRBV5-1 with TRBJ1-2; 7 nucleotides line up with TRBD1. From germline, CDR1 is SGHRS and CDR2 YFSETQ. The CDR3 contains 17 residues. Germline trimming cut 2 bases from V and 8 bases from J; bases unmatched to any gene: 18. The CDR3 sequence: CASSFQGEGIGRDGYTF. As DNA, the CDR3 is TGCGCCAGCAGCTTCCAGGGGGAGGGTATTGGGCGCGACGGCTACACCTTC. The variable domain in full, with the rest retrieved from reference TRBV5-1 and TRBJ1-2, is KAGVTQTPRYLIKTRGQQVTLSCSPISGHRSVSWYQQTPGQGLQFLFEYFSETQRNKGNFPGRFSGRQFSNSRSEMNVSTLELGDSALYLCASSFQGEGIGRDGYTFGSGTRLTVV.

This clone is a singleton in its sample. The chain combines TRBV18 with TRBJ1-5; tentatively, D is TRBD1 (5 bases). CDR3 length: 15 residues. CDR1 is KGHSH and CDR2 is LQKENI in the germline V gene. V was pared by 5 bases and J by 2 bases, with 13 bases between. The CDR3 DNA reads as TGTGCCAGCTCAGCCGGCCGGGACGGCAATCAGCCCCAGCATTTT. It translates to CASSAGRDGNQPQHF.

This clone was seen more than once but under ten times. The chain carries TRBV13 and TRBJ1-2; tentative D call: TRBD1 (5 bases). This CDR3 region has 16 residues. The V end was cut by 0 bases, the J end by 3 bases, with 14 bases between. The V gene's germline CDR1 is PRHDT and CDR2 FYEKMQ (reference sequence). CDR3 residues: CASSLGPGTNYYGYTF. The CDR3 region has the DNA TGTGCCAGCAGCTTAGGGCCGGGGACCAATTACTATGGCTACACCTTC. The entire variable domain, with the rest obtained from reference TRBV13 and TRBJ1-2, is as follows: AAGVIQSPRHLIKEKRETATLKCYPIPRHDTVYWYQQGPGQDPQFLISFYEKMQSDKGSIPDRFSAQQFSDYHSELNMSSLELGDSALYFCASSLGPGTNYYGYTFGSGTRLTVV.

The chain recombines TRBV5-1 with TRBJ2-2; D perhaps matches TRBD2 (5 bases). The CDR3 totals 14 residues. Trimming shortened V by 3 bases and J by 1 base, and 7 bases separated the two germline ends. Germline assignment: CDR1 SGHRS and CDR2 YFSETQ. CDR3 loop: CASSSRGNTGELFF. CDR3 bases: TGCGCCAGCAGCTCCCGGGGGAACACCGGGGAGCTGTTTTTT.

In regard to this clone: An end of the junction does not agree with germline; a read error may underlie this. The J gene is TRBJ2-4, the V gene TRBV7-9; TRBD2 matches at 10 bases. Germline CDR1 and CDR2: SEHNR and FQNEAQ (reference sequence). The CDR3 is made up of 14 amino acids. CDR3 nucleotide sequence: TGTGCCAGCAGCCTAGCGGGAGTGAAAAACATTCAGTACTTC. Its translation: CASSLAGVKNIQYF.

The chain is built from TRBV19 and TRBJ1-1; D possibly corresponds to TRBD1 (6 bases). V was pared by 4 bases and J by 1 base, with 7 bases between. The CDR3 extends over 13 amino acids. Germline assignment: CDR1 LNHDA and CDR2 SQIVND (reference sequence). The CDR3 loop is CASSNRENTEAFF. The DNA for the CDR3 is TGTGCCAGTAGTAACAGGGAGAACACTGAAGCTTTCTTT.

This chain's CDR3 is CASSQDRRVSEAFF. In DNA, the CDR3 is TGCGCCAGCAGCCAAGATCGCAGGGTATCTGAAGCTTTCTTT. The V gene is TRBV4-1, the J gene TRBJ1-1; possibly TRBD1 for D (5 bases). Germline V CDR1 and CDR2: MGHRA, YSYEKL. The CDR3 spans 14 residues. Trimming pared 0 bases from V and 6 bases from J, leaving 11 bases between.